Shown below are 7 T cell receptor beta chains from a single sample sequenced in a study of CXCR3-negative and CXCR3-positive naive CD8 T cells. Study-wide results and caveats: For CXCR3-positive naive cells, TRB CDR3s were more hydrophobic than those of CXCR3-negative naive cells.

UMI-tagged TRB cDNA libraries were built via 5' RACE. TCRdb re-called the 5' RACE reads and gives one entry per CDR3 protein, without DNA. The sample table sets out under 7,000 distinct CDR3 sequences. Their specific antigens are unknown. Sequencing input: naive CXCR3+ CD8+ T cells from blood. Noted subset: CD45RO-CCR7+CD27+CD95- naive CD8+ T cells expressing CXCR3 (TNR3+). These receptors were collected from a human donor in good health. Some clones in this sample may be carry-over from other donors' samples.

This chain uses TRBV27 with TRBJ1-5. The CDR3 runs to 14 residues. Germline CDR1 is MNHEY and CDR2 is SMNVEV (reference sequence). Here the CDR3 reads CASSFQGIGQPQHF.

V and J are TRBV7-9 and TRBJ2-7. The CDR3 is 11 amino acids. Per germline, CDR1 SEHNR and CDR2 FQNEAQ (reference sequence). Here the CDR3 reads CASSSVGEQYF.

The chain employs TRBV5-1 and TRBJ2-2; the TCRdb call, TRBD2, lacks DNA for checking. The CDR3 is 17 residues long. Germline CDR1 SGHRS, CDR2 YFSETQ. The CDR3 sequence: CASSLGSGGSYTGELFF.

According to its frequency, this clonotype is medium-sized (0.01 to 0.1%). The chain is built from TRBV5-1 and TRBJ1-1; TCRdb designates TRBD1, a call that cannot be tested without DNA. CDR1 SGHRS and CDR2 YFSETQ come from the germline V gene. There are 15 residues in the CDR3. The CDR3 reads CASSLAQGWNTEAFF.

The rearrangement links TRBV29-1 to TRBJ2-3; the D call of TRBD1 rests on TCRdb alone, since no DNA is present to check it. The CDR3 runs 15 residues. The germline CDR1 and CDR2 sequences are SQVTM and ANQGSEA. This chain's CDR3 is CSVESLDRVTDTQYF.

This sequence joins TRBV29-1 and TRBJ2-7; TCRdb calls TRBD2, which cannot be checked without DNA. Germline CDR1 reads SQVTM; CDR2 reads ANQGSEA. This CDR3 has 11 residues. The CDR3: CSARRGYEQYF.

The CDR3 loop reads CASSLASGVPYEQYF. The chain has TRBV13 and TRBJ2-7; as DNA is missing, the TRBD2 call by TCRdb cannot be tested. There are 15 residues in the CDR3. CDR1 is PRHDT, CDR2 FYEKMQ, per germline (reference sequence).